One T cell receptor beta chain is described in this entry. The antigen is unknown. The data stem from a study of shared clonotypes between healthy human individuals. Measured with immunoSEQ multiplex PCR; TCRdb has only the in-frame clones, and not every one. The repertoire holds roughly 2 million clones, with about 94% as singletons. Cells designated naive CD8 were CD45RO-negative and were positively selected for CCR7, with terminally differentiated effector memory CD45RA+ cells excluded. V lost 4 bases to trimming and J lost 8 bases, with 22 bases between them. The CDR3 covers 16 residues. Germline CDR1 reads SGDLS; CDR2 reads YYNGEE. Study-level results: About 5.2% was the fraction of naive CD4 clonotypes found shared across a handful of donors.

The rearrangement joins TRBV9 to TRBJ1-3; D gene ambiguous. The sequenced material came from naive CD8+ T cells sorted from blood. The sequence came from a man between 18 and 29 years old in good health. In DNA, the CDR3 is TGTGCCAGCAGCCCAAGTAAACTACCCATATTAGACACCATATATTTT. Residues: CASSPSKLPILDTIYF. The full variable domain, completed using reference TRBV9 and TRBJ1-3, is DSGVTQTPKHLITATGQRVTLRCSPRSGDLSVYWYQQSLDQGLQFLIQYYNGEERAKGNILERFSAQQFPDLHSELNLSSLELGDSALYFCASSPSKLPILDTIYFGEGSWLTVV.